This T cell receptor beta chain was profiled in a study of T cell responses to AZD1222 COVID-19 vaccine. Broader study findings: Clonal diversity was possibly underestimated, and the donors were mostly white British, with more females.

Remarks on this clone: Its antigen is not known.

Sequenced by immunoSEQ multiplex PCR; TCRdb stores in-frame clones only, minus some. The sample yields 200,000 to 250,000 clones, less than 95% seen once. Germline V gene lookup returns CDR1 SQVTM and CDR2 ANQGSEA. CDR3 size: 14 residues. Germline trimming cut 3 bases from V and 6 bases from J; bases unmatched to any gene: 7. This sequence was found in an adult who received the MenACWY meningococcal vaccine as a control. V usage is TRBV29-1 and J usage is TRBJ2-7, with TRBD1 matching 11 bases. The sequencing used peripheral blood, collected 28 days after the second dose of the MenACWY control vaccine. The CDR3 DNA reads as TGCAGCGTTGACGCCCTGGGACAGGGGGGCGAGCAGTACTTC. Translated, it gives CSVDALGQGGEQYF.